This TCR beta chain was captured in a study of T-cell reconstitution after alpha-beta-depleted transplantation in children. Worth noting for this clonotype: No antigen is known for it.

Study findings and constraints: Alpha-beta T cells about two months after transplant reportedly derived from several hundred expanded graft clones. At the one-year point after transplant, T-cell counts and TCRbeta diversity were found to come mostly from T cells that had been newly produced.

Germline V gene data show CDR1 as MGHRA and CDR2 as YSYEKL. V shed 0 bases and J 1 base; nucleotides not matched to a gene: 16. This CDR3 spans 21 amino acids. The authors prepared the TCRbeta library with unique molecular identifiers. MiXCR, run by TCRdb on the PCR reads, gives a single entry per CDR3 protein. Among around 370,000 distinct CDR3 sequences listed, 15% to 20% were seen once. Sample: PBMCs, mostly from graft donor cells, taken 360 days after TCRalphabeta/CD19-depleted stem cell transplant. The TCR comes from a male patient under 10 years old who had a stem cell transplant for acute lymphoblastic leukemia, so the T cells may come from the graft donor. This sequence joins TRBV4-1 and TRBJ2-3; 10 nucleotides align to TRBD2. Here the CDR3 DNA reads TGCGCCAGCAGCCAAGATGAAATAGCGGGAGGACGGTGGGTCGGCACAGATACGCAGTATTTT. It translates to CASSQDEIAGGRWVGTDTQYF.